This T cell receptor beta chain was sequenced during a study of radiotherapy plus CTLA-4 blockade in lung cancer. The germline V gene encodes CDR1 SGHRS and CDR2 YFSETQ. The V and J ends lost 4 bases and 10 bases respectively, with 12 bases between them. The CDR3 is 12 residues long. About this clone itself: Its antigen remains unknown. Other nucleotide sequences in the sample specify the same CDR3.

This table comes from immunoSEQ multiplex PCR, and its TCRdb copy is limited to in-frame clones, with some not included. The sample carries 83,000 or so clones, 83% recorded once. General study points: Among blood TCR repertoires after radiotherapy plus ipilimumab, tumor-derived clones expanded. Reports identified early blood T cell clone dynamics, with interferon-beta, as the best response predictor.

This clonotype was sampled from a human donor with non-small cell lung cancer who had stable disease on radiotherapy plus ipilimumab. V usage is TRBV5-1 and J usage is TRBJ2-1; D may match TRBD1 or TRBD2 (5 bases each). Sequenced here: peripheral blood, sampled from a patient treated with radiotherapy plus ipilimumab. CDR3 loop: CASSGTHDEQFF. In nucleotides, the CDR3 is TGCGCCAGCAGCGGGACGCACGACGAGCAGTTCTTC.